This entry is about one T cell receptor (beta chain). The data were obtained in a study of control samples from healthy donors and cancer patients. Only in-frame clones appear in the TCRdb table, and some are missing; sequencing was by immunoSEQ multiplex PCR. Here the sample spans fewer than 120,000 clones, 88% being singletons. Trimming removed 5 bases at V and 2 bases at J, with 12 bases between. This CDR3 is 14 amino acids long. CDR1 LNHDA and CDR2 SQIVND come from the germline V gene (reference sequence). This chain joins TRBV19 and TRBJ2-5; TRBD2 is a possible D gene (6 bases). This sequence originates from a woman aged 60-75 years with lung cancer. Sequencing used PBMCs. The CDR3 DNA reads TGTGCCAGTAGTCCGCCGGGGGTTCAAGAGACCCAGTACTTC. Amino acids: CASSPPGVQETQYF.